These T cell receptor beta chains were read from a single sample in a study of blood T cell repertoires in COVID-19. Sequenced by immunoSEQ multiplex PCR; TCRdb stores in-frame clones only, minus some. The sample shows roughly 220,000 clones, about 79% of them seen only once. The sample comprised PBMCs or T cells enriched from blood (not recorded which). All receptors derive from a woman between 40 and 50 years old with acute COVID-19. Both conserved end residues are part of each CDR3. The D gene is left open where the match is weak. Clone size appears in some rows only: once, few, many, or a class for an expanded clone.

DNA	CDR3	D	J	size	V
TGTGCCAGCAGATCCGGACAGTTGAACACTGAAGCTTTCTTT	CASRSGQLNTEAFF	-	TRBJ1-1	-	TRBV7-9
TGTGCCAGCAGCTCGCAGGGGCCCCTCTCCTACGAGCAGTACTTC	CASSSQGPLSYEQYF	-	TRBJ2-7	-	TRBV11-2
TGTGCCAGCAGTCCCGTTTGGGGGCAGGGTAACACTGAAGCTTTCTTT	CASSPVWGQGNTEAFF	-	TRBJ1-1	-	TRBV28
TGTGCCAGCAGCTTGCAGGGGGCAGATGAAAAACTGTTTTTT	CASSLQGADEKLFF	TRBD1	TRBJ1-4	-	TRBV5-5
TGTGCCAGCAGCTTTAAAATGTCGACATGGGGGCGGACTGAAGCTTTCTTT	CASSFKMSTWGRTEAFF	-	TRBJ1-1	once	TRBV5-4
TGTGCCAGCAATTTGCAGGTCCCTAGCAATCAGCCCCAGCATTTT	CASNLQVPSNQPQHF	-	TRBJ1-5	-	TRBV28
TGTGCCACCAGTGATTCCCATGACAGGACTCTCCCCTATGGCTACACCTTC	CATSDSHDRTLPYGYTF	-	TRBJ1-2	-	TRBV24-1
TGTGCCAGTAGTTCCGGCCAGATCGCGGCAGGGAAGCTAGGTTCACCCCTCCACTTT	CASSSGQIAAGKLGSPLHF	-	TRBJ1-6	-	TRBV19
TGTGCCAGCAGCTTAGCCGTAGCCGGGGAGCTGTTTTTT	CASSLAVAGELFF	-	TRBJ2-2	-	TRBV7-8
TGCGCCAGCAGCTCTTCGGGACTAGCGGGACTCAATGAGCAGTTCTTC	CASSSSGLAGLNEQFF	TRBD2	TRBJ2-1	-	TRBV5-1
TGTGCCTGGACCAGGGGGAATGAAAAACTGTTTTTT	CAWTRGNEKLFF	TRBD1	TRBJ1-4	-	TRBV30
TGTGCCAGCAGTGAACGGGGTGGGAGGCCCCAGCATTTT	CASSERGGRPQHF	-	TRBJ1-5	-	TRBV2
TGTGCCAGCAGTTTATCGAGGTCCGGCCGGGGCTACACCTTC	CASSLSRSGRGYTF	-	TRBJ1-2	-	TRBV27
TGTGCCAGCAGCTTGCAAACGGAAGAGACCCAGTACTTC	CASSLQTEETQYF	-	TRBJ2-5	-	TRBV5-4
TGTGCCAGTAGCCGGACAGGTTTCTCCTACAATGAGCAGTTCTTC	CASSRTGFSYNEQFF	TRBD1	TRBJ2-1	-	TRBV19
TGTGCCTGGAGTGTACCAGGGGGCTACGAGCAGTACTTC	CAWSVPGGYEQYF	TRBD1	TRBJ2-7	-	TRBV30
TGTGCCAGCAGTCCCTCAACTCGTAATGAGCAGTTCTTC	CASSPSTRNEQFF	-	TRBJ2-1	-	TRBV25-1
TGTGCCAGCTCACCACAGGGGGCTGACACTGAAGCTTTCTTT	CASSPQGADTEAFF	TRBD1	TRBJ1-1	few	TRBV18
TGTGCCTGTACTTCAACTAATGAAAAACTGTTTTTT	CACTSTNEKLFF	-	TRBJ1-4	-	TRBV30
TGCAGCGGAGACAGGGCCTACTATGGCTACACCTTC	CSGDRAYYGYTF	TRBD1	TRBJ1-2	-	TRBV29-1
TGTGCCAGCAGCTTAACCGGACTAGCGGGAGGCGGGGGTGATACGCAGTATTTT	CASSLTGLAGGGGDTQYF	TRBD2	TRBJ2-3	-	TRBV7-3
TGCAGTGCTAGGTCACAAGAGACCCAGTACTTC	CSARSQETQYF	-	TRBJ2-5	-	TRBV20-1
TGTGCCAGCAGCAGGGACAGTCTCGGTGAAGCTTTCTTT	CASSRDSLGEAFF	TRBD1	TRBJ1-1	-	TRBV7-2
TGTGCCAGCAGTGGACGCTGGGCACCTAACACTGAAGCTTTCTTT	CASSGRWAPNTEAFF	-	TRBJ1-1	once	TRBV2
TGTGCCAGCAGCTTATATAATGGGGGCAACAATCAGCCCCAGCATTTT	CASSLYNGGNNQPQHF	-	TRBJ1-5	-	TRBV5-6
TGTGCCTGGGAAGCCACCTTAACCTACGAGCAGTACTTC	CAWEATLTYEQYF	-	TRBJ2-7	-	TRBV30
TGTGCCAGCAGTTACAGCCTCGGGTACACTGAAGCTTTCTTT	CASSYSLGYTEAFF	-	TRBJ1-1	once	TRBV6-5
TGTGCCAGCAGTGACCCTAGCGGGCATGTCTACGAGCAGTACTTC	CASSDPSGHVYEQYF	TRBD2	TRBJ2-7	many	TRBV2
TGTGCCAGCTCGGAAGACACTTATCCTAACTATGGCTACACCTTC	CASSEDTYPNYGYTF	-	TRBJ1-2	once	TRBV18
TGCGCCAGCAGCCAAGATCCTGACAGGGTTTCGGTGAACACTGAAGCTTTCTTT	CASSQDPDRVSVNTEAFF	TRBD1	TRBJ1-1	few	TRBV4-1
TGTGCCAGCAGTTCTGCGACTACCTACAATGAGCAGTTCTTC	CASSSATTYNEQFF	-	TRBJ2-1	-	TRBV2
TGTGCCAGCAGCCAAGAGGGGGGACTATTAACAGATACGCAGTATTTT	CASSQEGGLLTDTQYF	TRBD2	TRBJ2-3	-	TRBV3-1/TRBV3-2
TGTGCCAGCAGAGCCGGGACAGGGATGGCCGGGGAGCTGTTTTTT	CASRAGTGMAGELFF	TRBD1	TRBJ2-2	-	TRBV7-2
TGCGCCAGCAGCTTTACAGGGGATCAGCCCCAGCATTTT	CASSFTGDQPQHF	TRBD1	TRBJ1-5	many	TRBV5-1
TGTGCCAGCAGCTCTTCAGGGGGCGCCGGCACAGATACGCAGTATTTT	CASSSSGGAGTDTQYF	TRBD1	TRBJ2-3	-	TRBV7-3
TGTGCCAGCAGCTTCCCCGGGACTAGCGGGTACTCCTACAATGAGCAGTTCTTC	CASSFPGTSGYSYNEQFF	TRBD2	TRBJ2-1	-	TRBV7-2
TGCAGCGTTGAGAGGACAGGACCCTCCTACGAGCAGTACTTC	CSVERTGPSYEQYF	TRBD1	TRBJ2-7	-	TRBV29-1
TGCGCCAGCAGCCAGCCCAATACAGGCATTTATGGCTACACCTTC	CASSQPNTGIYGYTF	-	TRBJ1-2	once	TRBV4-1
TGTGCCAGCAGTTTTGCAGGGGTTGGTGGCTACACCTTC	CASSFAGVGGYTF	-	TRBJ1-2	-	TRBV27
TGTGCCAGCAGGCGTATAGGGACAGGGAGAACAGATACGCAGTATTTT	CASRRIGTGRTDTQYF	TRBD1	TRBJ2-3	-	TRBV2
TGTGCCAGCAGCCAACAAGCAATGGGCGGGAGGGCCACAGAGACCCAGTACTTC	CASSQQAMGGRATETQYF	TRBD2	TRBJ2-5	-	TRBV3-1/TRBV3-2
TGTGCCAGCAGCTTATCGCTAGCGGGAGAGGGCACAGATACGCAGTATTTT	CASSLSLAGEGTDTQYF	TRBD2	TRBJ2-3	-	TRBV13
TGTGCCACTAGAGCGGGGGGGCGTAAGGATGAGCAGTTCTTC	CATRAGGRKDEQFF	TRBD2	TRBJ2-1	-	TRBV19